This entry is about one T cell receptor beta chain. Its target is not known. Assay used: immunoSEQ multiplex PCR; TCRdb lists only in-frame clones, some missing. The sample lists about 61,000 clones; around 93% were seen once. These data come from a study of OX40 agonist ivuxolimab in advanced cancers. Study as a whole: Those enrolled were less than 85% male, with a mean age of 60 years and ages from 23 to 79.

General study results and limits: Patients who responded partially at 0.1-3.0 mg/kg showed clonal expansion ranking among the lowest.

Prior autoimmune disease or systemic immunosuppression barred patients. The CDR3 extends over 15 amino acids. Germline CDR1 reads SGHVS; CDR2 reads FQNEAQ. The trim removed 5 bases at V and 1 base at J, leaving 4 bases unmatched. The V gene is TRBV7-8, the J gene TRBJ1-3; 8 nucleotides align to TRBD1. This specimen was CD4+ or CD8+ T cells sorted from blood, taken in a trial of the OX40 agonist ivuxolimab. This TCR was sampled from an adult with an advanced solid tumor such as melanoma, head and neck, liver or kidney cancer. CDR3 DNA: TGTGCCAGCAGCGAATGGACAGGGTCTGGAAACACCATATATTTT. Protein sequence: CASSEWTGSGNTIYF.